One and the same sample provided the 14 T cell receptor beta chains below, sequenced in a study of regulatory T cells in long-lasting Graves disease. Combining iRepertoire HTBI primers with Arm-PCR of CDR3 regions, the authors built TCR beta libraries. TCRdb analysed the multiplex PCR reads with MiXCR anew, one entry per CDR3 protein. The data show more than 300,000 distinct CDR3 sequences, 10% to 15% seen once. Time point meaning: newly diagnosed GD, antithyroid drugs for less than 3 months. Preparation of the TCR library used RNA extracted from PBMCs. The sample also formed part of further work on T cells in Graves' hyperthyroidism and ophthalmopathy.

Sequenced material: peripheral blood mononuclear cells (PBMCs), taken at new diagnosis, from a patient treated with antithyroid drugs. The receptors stem from a woman younger than 35 with Graves disease.

The genes are TRBV7-2 and TRBJ2-2, with a possible D match to TRBD1 (6 bases). Trimming stripped 1 base from V and 5 bases from J, with 11 bases between. CDR1 SGHTA and CDR2 FQGNSA come from the germline V gene. CDR3 length: 15 residues. The CDR3 reads CASSLVTGGTGELFF. CDR3 coding DNA: TGTGCCAGCAGCTTAGTGACAGGAGGAACCGGGGAGCTGTTTTTT.

This clonotype was counted a single time. V is TRBV20-1 and J is TRBJ1-5; tentatively, D is TRBD1 (5 bases). Germline loops: CDR1 DFQATT, CDR2 SNEGSKA (reference sequence). Trimming removed 4 bases at V and 2 bases at J, with 24 bases between. The CDR3 sequence is 18 residues long. CDR3 sequence reads: CSAIRSRDRLRGNQPQHF. DNA for the CDR3: TGCAGTGCTATTAGATCTCGGGACCGCCTTCGGGGCAATCAGCCCCAGCATTTT.

This clonotype was seen many times. The gene calls are TRBV7-2 and TRBJ2-4, with D possibly TRBD2 on 6 matching bases. Germline-derived CDR1 and CDR2 are SGHTA and FQGNSA. Trimming took off 5 bases at V and 9 bases at J, with 14 bases between the two ends. This CDR3 spans 13 amino acids. The CDR3 sequence is CASSPRLEGIQYF. DNA of the CDR3: TGTGCCAGCAGCCCTAGACTAGAGGGCATTCAGTACTTC.

This clonotype came up many times. The chain has TRBV12-3 or TRBV12-4 and TRBJ2-3, with 14 bases fitting TRBD2. The CDR3 totals 17 residues. Trimming took 4 bases from V and 5 from J; bases not matched to a gene: 8. CDR3 sequence (DNA): TGTGCCAGCAGTTCGGGACTAGCGGGAGCTTTAGTAGATACGCAGTATTTT. This translates into CASSSGLAGALVDTQYF.

This clonotype was found many times. The V call is TRBV6-5, the J call TRBJ1-2; no clear D. The CDR3 has 15 residues. V dropped 0 bases and J dropped 0 bases, with 8 bases sitting between them. In germline, CDR1 is MNHEY, CDR2 SVGAGI. The DNA of the CDR3 is TGTGCCAGCAGTTACTCGACGGGCGCTAACTATGGCTACACCTTC. Protein sequence: CASSYSTGANYGYTF.

This chain links TRBV6-2 or TRBV6-3 with TRBJ2-1; 13 nucleotides match TRBD2. The CDR3 runs to 18 residues. Germline-derived CDR1 and CDR2 are MNHEY and SVGEGT. The trim removed 6 bases at V and 2 bases at J, leaving 10 bases unmatched. In DNA form, the CDR3 reads TGTGCCAGCAGGCCGGGACTAGCGGGACCCAGGGCCTACAATGAGCAGTTCTTC. Its translation: CASRPGLAGPRAYNEQFF.

The chain has TRBV20-1 and TRBJ2-2; tentatively, D is TRBD2 (7 bases). The germline gives CDR1 DFQATT, CDR2 SNEGSKA (reference sequence). This CDR3 has 15 amino acids. V was cut by 5 bases and J by 2 bases, with 15 bases left in between. This chain's CDR3 is CSARRGGKNTGELFF. CDR3 nucleotides: TGCAGTGCTCGAAGGGGGGGAAAAAACACCGGGGAGCTGTTTTTT.

The V gene is TRBV11-2, the J gene TRBJ2-7, with TRBD1 identical over 9 bases. CDR1 and CDR2 (germline): SGHAT, FQNNGV. Germline trimming cut 4 bases from V and 5 bases from J; bases unmatched to any gene: 6. The CDR3 has 14 amino acids. This chain's CDR3 is CASSSPNRGHEQYV. In nucleotides, the CDR3 is TGTGCCAGCAGCTCCCCCAACAGGGGGCACGAGCAGTACGTC.

The chain uses TRBV12-3 or TRBV12-4 and TRBJ2-5, with TRBD1 matching over 9 bases. The V segment lost 4 bases and the J segment 5 bases; nucleotides outside the gene matches: 11. The CDR3 has 16 residues. CDR3: CASSSFLTGGEETQYF. For the CDR3, the DNA is TGTGCCAGCAGTTCCTTCTTGACAGGGGGGGAGGAGACCCAGTACTTC.

In this sample, this clonotype turned up many times. The V and J genes are TRBV11-2 and TRBJ2-3; tentatively, D is TRBD2 (5 bases). With 4 bases removed from V and 6 bases from J, the gap between germline ends came to 5 bases. The CDR3 sequence is 11 residues long. Germline V gives CDR1 SGHAT, CDR2 FQNNGV. This chain's CDR3 is CASSWEDTQYF. The DNA of the CDR3 is TGTGCCAGCAGCTGGGAGGATACGCAGTATTTT.

This clonotype was counted a few times. V gene TRBV10-3 combines with J gene TRBJ2-3; D tentatively fits TRBD1 or TRBD2 (5 bases each). Trimming shortened V by 8 bases and J by 2 bases, and 14 bases separated the two germline ends. This CDR3 spans 14 amino acids. CDR1 and CDR2 (germline): ENHRY, SYGVKD. The CDR3 reads CAIFRGLNTDTQYF. DNA of the CDR3: TGTGCCATCTTCCGGGGCCTTAACACAGATACGCAGTATTTT.

This chain links TRBV14 with TRBJ2-2; D tentatively reads TRBD1 or TRBD2 (5 bases each). Per the germline V gene, CDR1 is SGHDN and CDR2 is FVKESK. Trimming stripped 4 bases from V and 6 bases from J, with 21 bases between. This CDR3 spans 17 amino acids. The CDR3: CASSPRWGREIPGELFF. The CDR3 DNA sequence: TGTGCCAGCAGCCCACGTTGGGGCAGGGAGATCCCCGGGGAGCTGTTTTTT.

This clonotype has at least ten counts. This chain links TRBV7-3 with TRBJ2-2; D possibly corresponds to TRBD1 (5 bases). CDR1 is SGHTA and CDR2 is FQGTGA in the germline V gene. Deletions cut 5 bases from V and 7 bases from J, with 8 bases between. The CDR3 spans 12 residues. In DNA form, the CDR3 reads TGTGCCAGCAGCCCCCAGGGCGGGGAGCTGTTTTTT. Its translation is CASSPQGGELFF.

This clonotype was seen many times. This chain connects TRBV28 to TRBJ2-4, with D hard to call. Looked up from germline, CDR1 is MDHEN and CDR2 is SYDVKM. V was cut by 1 base and J by 3 bases, with 25 bases left in between. The CDR3 extends over 20 amino acids. CDR3 loop: CASSLLSWRDRVGIKNIQYF. The CDR3 nucleotides read TGTGCCAGCAGTTTATTAAGTTGGCGAGACCGGGTCGGAATCAAAAACATTCAGTACTTC.